This TCR beta chain was obtained from a study of blood T cell repertoires in COVID-19. Turning to the study itself: Samples of COVID-19 (acute and convalescent) were obtained from the United States, Italy and Spain. From T cells, B-cell-depleted T cells, or PBMCs came the material, which was cDNA or gDNA.

Profiling relied on immunoSEQ multiplex PCR, and the TCRdb table lists in-frame clones only, not all of them. The sample yields about 260,000 clones, around nine tenths seen once. Participants spanned ages about 18 to 90 years and resided in 20 to 30 US areas. The receptor comes from a woman aged 40 to 49 who had been exposed to COVID-19. Sequencing was done on a sample of PBMCs or T cells enriched from blood (not recorded which).

The CDR3 reads CASSLGPGQDGETQYF. The CDR3 DNA follows: TGTGCCAGCAGCTTAGGACCAGGACAGGACGGAGAGACCCAGTACTTC. The chain couples TRBV7-9 to TRBJ2-5; TRBD1 matches 7 bases. The trim removed 1 base at V and 4 bases at J, leaving 9 bases unmatched. From germline, CDR1 is SEHNR and CDR2 FQNEAQ (reference sequence). CDR3 size: 16 residues.